This T cell receptor (beta chain) was recovered during a study of cytomegalovirus exposure and HLA in healthy donors. Germline values: CDR1 MNHEY, CDR2 SVGAGI. V lost 4 bases and J lost 0, with 13 bases in between. The CDR3 runs to 16 residues. With regard to this clone: What it binds is unknown.

Among the 120 subjects of the validation cohort, separate from the roughly 670-subject first cohort, were the donors. The protocol was immunoSEQ multiplex PCR, while the TCRdb copy is restricted to in-frame clones and leaves out a portion. The sample contains 300,000 to 350,000 clones, 88% of which appear only once. Study-level findings and limits: Specificity of a few CMV-associated chains for CMV antigens was verified in vitro.

The specimen was PBMCs. J is TRBJ1-3 and V is TRBV6-5, with a tentative D call TRBD1 (5 bases). The TCR comes from a man aged 25 to 40 in good health and CMV-seronegative. CDR3 protein: CASSLSWTISGNTIYF. The CDR3 DNA reads TGTGCCAGCAGTTTATCCTGGACAATCTCTGGAAACACCATATATTTT.